This TCR beta chain emerged from a study of blood T cell repertoires in COVID-19 (dated by TCRdb to about 2020). Study-wide context: Samples covering the acute and convalescent phases of COVID-19 were provided by collaborators in the United States, Italy and Spain. Where HLA class I and class II types were available, the types were taken from metadata supplied by the sample provider, not from assay-based typing. The samples were drawn from the first 160 participants of the ongoing ImmuneRACE study and from 1,200 or so subjects provided by 6 global collaborators. The repertoires were made available in a free public database intended to serve as a resource for research on the immune response to SARS-CoV-2. The material from the prospective study consisted of cDNA or gDNA derived from T cells, B-cell-depleted T cells, or PBMCs. Nearly every sample came with metadata listing a de-identified subject ID, COVID-19 status, age in years and sex. Subjects who had been exposed to COVID-19, were actively infected with it, or had recovered from it provided the deeply sampled blood TCRbeta repertoires that made up the dataset.

The CDR3 has 13 amino acids, counting the end cysteine and phenylalanine. The retained sequence is limited to the CDR3, 39 bases, with the frame set at the first base. Trimming takes 5 bases off V and 9 bases off J; junction bases not matched to a gene: 4. CDR1 and CDR2 were assigned from the germline V gene as SGHTA and FQGTGA. Summary of the overall study and its limitations: Clinical and demographic metadata were provided uncurated, with the amount varying by source and participant.

Enrolling through a virtual design, the prospective study's participants ranged in age from roughly 18 to 90 years and lived across 20 to 25 United States geographic areas. To assign participants to cohorts, the prospective study relied on clinical history that participants themselves reported in a screening survey and a study questionnaire. Recovered participants in ImmuneRACE Cohort 3 were defined by two consecutive negative NP/OP PCR tests, clearance by a healthcare professional, or resolution of symptoms. In the prospective study, whole blood, serum and a nasopharyngeal or oropharyngeal swab were collected from each participant by mobile phlebotomists. Over a roughly two-month period, participants in the prospective study had the option of providing additional blood draws and questionnaires. Blood samples from the prospective study were shipped frozen or at room temperature prior to DNA extraction.

TCRbeta CDR3 regions were amplified from genomic DNA by means of the immunoSEQ Assay, a bias-controlled multiplex PCR. In the authors' own workflow: The number of nucleated cells in each sample was estimated from the amplification of reference gene primers within the assay. Sequence reads were collapsed and filtered to measure the absolute abundance of every unique TCRbeta CDR3 rearrangement. For each sample, productive Simpson clonality was calculated as the square root of Simpson's diversity index across productive rearrangements. The table was pulled from immuneACCESS by TCRdb, which kept in-frame rearrangements only. Such tables lose some clones; where checked, under half of the loss comes from unresolved V genes, and the rest has no known cause. Clone size and the V and J calls come from that table; the DNA yielded D and trimming. The sample table records approximately 310,000 clones; roughly nine tenths of these occur just once. Around 4.8% of the sample is held by the ten biggest clonotypes.

As to this clone: Its antigen is unknown. No base-level quality is on record; no much larger clone is a single base apart.

The source of this sequence is a man in his sixties who had recovered from COVID-19. Recombination linked TRBV7-3 to TRBJ2-1, with 10 middle bases fitting TRBD2. Sequenced sample: PBMCs or T cells enriched from blood (not recorded which). The CDR3 corresponds to CASSPLAGVEQFF. The DNA is TGTGCCAGCAGCCCGCTAGCGGGAGTTGAGCAGTTCTTC.